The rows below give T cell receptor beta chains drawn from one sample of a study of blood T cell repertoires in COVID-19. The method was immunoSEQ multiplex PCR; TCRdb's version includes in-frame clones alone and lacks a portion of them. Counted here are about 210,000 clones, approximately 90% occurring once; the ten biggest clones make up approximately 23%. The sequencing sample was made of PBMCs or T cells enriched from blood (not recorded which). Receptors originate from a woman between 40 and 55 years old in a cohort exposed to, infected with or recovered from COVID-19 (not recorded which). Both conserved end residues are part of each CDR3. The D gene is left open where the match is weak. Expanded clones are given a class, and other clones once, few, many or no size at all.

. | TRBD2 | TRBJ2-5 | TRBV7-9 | CASSAGLAVQETQYF | TGTGCCAGCAGCGCGGGACTAGCGGTCCAAGAGACCCAGTACTTC
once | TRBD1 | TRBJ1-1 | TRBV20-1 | CSASTGGRSGTEAFF | TGCAGTGCTAGTACAGGGGGAAGGTCGGGGACTGAAGCTTTCTTT
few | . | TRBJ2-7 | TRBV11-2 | CASSPYPRGYEQYF | TGTGCCAGCAGCCCCTACCCCCGCGGCTACGAGCAGTACTTC
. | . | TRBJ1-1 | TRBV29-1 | CSVVEDNYTEAFF | TGCAGCGTTGTAGAGGACAATTACACTGAAGCTTTCTTT
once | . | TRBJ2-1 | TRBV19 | CASSIPGADEQFF | TGTGCCAGTAGTATACCAGGGGCCGATGAGCAGTTCTTC
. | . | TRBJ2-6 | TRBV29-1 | CSVVWAERWISGANVLTF | TGCAGCGTTGTTTGGGCTGAACGCTGGATATCTGGGGCCAACGTCCTGACTTTC
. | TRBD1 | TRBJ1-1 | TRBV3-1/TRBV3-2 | CASSQPDRGSEAFF | TGTGCCAGCAGCCAACCGGACAGGGGTTCTGAAGCTTTCTTT
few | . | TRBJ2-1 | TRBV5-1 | CASSLAETNRGQFF | TGCGCCAGCAGCTTGGCAGAGACGAATCGGGGGCAGTTCTTC
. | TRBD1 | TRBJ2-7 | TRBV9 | CASSPFRDRDYEQYF | TGTGCCAGCAGCCCCTTCCGGGACAGGGACTACGAGCAGTACTTC
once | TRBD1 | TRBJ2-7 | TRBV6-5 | CASSPPRTGIYEQYF | TGTGCCAGCAGTCCACCCCGGACAGGGATCTACGAGCAGTACTTC
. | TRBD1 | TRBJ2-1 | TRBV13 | CASSFDRGSNNEQFF | TGTGCCAGCAGCTTCGACAGGGGATCGAACAATGAGCAGTTCTTC
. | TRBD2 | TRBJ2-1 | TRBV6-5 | CASSYYRLAENNEQFF | TGTGCCAGCAGTTACTATCGACTAGCGGAGAACAATGAGCAGTTCTTC
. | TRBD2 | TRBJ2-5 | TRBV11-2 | CASSLAGTSGQETQYF | TGTGCCAGCAGCTTAGCAGGGACTAGCGGACAAGAGACCCAGTACTTC
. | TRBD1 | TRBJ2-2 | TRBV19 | CASSFRQGSNTGELFF | TGTGCCAGTAGTTTCAGACAGGGATCGAACACCGGGGAGCTGTTTTTT
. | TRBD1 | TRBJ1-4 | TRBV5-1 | CASNPTGAANEKLFF | TGCGCCAGCAACCCGACAGGGGCTGCTAATGAAAAACTGTTTTTT
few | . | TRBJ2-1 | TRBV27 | CASSPRPSNEQFF | TGTGCCAGCAGTCCGCGCCCGTCCAATGAGCAGTTCTTC
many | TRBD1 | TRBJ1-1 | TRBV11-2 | CASSLAGQMNTEAFF | TGTGCCAGCAGCTTAGCGGGACAGATGAACACTGAAGCTTTCTTT
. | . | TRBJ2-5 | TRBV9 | CASSVAGSQETQYF | TGTGCCAGCAGCGTAGCGGGGAGCCAAGAGACCCAGTACTTC
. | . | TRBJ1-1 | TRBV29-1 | CSASRTSLDTEAFF | TGCAGCGCATCCCGGACATCCTTGGACACTGAAGCTTTCTTT
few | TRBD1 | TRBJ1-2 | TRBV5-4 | CASSRGDRGNYGYTF | TGTGCCAGCAGCCGGGGGGACAGGGGGAACTATGGCTACACCTTC
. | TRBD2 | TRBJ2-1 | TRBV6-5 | CASSYGLAGSYNEQFF | TGTGCCAGCAGCTACGGACTAGCGGGGTCCTACAATGAGCAGTTCTTC
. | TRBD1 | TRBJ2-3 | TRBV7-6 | CASSSSGQNTDTQYF | TGTGCCAGCAGCTCCTCGGGACAGAACACAGATACGCAGTATTTT
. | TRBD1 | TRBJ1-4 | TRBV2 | CASSDIDRALNEKLFF | TGTGCCAGCAGTGACATCGACAGGGCGCTGAATGAAAAACTGTTTTTT
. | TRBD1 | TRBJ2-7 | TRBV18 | CASSPGTGSTYEQYF | TGTGCCAGCTCACCGGGGACAGGGAGCACCTACGAGCAGTACTTC
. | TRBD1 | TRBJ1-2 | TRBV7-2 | CASRPDRHYGYTF | TGTGCCAGCAGACCGGACAGGCACTATGGCTACACCTTC
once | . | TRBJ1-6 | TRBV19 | CASSQLRPGSSYNSPLHF | TGTGCCAGTAGCCAACTACGCCCCGGGAGCTCCTATAATTCACCCCTCCACTTT
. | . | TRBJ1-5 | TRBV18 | CASSPATLSSHSNQPQHF | TGTGCCAGCTCACCAGCTACCCTGAGCTCCCATAGCAATCAGCCCCAGCATTTT
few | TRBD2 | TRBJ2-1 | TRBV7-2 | CASSSGTSGSGGNEQFF | TGTGCCAGCAGCTCAGGGACTAGCGGGAGTGGGGGCAATGAGCAGTTCTTC
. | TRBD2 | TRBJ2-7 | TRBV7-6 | CASSTGGGRNEQYF | TGTGCCAGCAGCACGGGGGGGGGAAGAAACGAGCAGTACTTC
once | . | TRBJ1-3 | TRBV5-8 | CASSFPGGNTIYF | TGTGCCAGCAGCTTCCCAGGTGGAAACACCATATATTTT
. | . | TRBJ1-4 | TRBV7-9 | CASSLQQERHEKLFF | TGTGCCAGCAGCTTACAACAGGAGAGGCATGAAAAACTGTTTTTT
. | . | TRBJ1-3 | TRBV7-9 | CASSTPRGTGNTIYF | TGTGCCAGCAGCACCCCACGGGGGACTGGAAACACCATATATTTT
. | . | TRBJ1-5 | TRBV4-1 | CASSPESAGRYGQHF | TGCGCCAGCAGCCCTGAATCGGCCGGGAGGTACGGCCAGCATTTT
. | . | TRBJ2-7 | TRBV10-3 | CAISGVNRATEQYF | TGTGCCATCAGTGGGGTCAACAGGGCCACCGAGCAGTACTTC
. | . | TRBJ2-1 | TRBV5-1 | CASSFRGVEQFF | TGCGCCAGCAGCTTCAGGGGGGTCGAGCAGTTCTTC
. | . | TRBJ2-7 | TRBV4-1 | CASSQDPPGPYEQYF | TGCGCCAGCAGCCAAGATCCCCCAGGGCCCTACGAGCAGTACTTC
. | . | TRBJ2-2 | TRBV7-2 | CAIREPPGELFF | TGTGCCATCCGGGAACCACCCGGGGAGCTGTTTTTT
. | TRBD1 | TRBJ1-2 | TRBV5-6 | CASSRGQGAYGYTF | TGTGCCAGCAGCCGCGGACAGGGGGCCTATGGCTACACCTTC
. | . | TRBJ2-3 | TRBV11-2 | CASSPRGDVTDTQYF | TGTGCCAGCAGCCCCCGAGGAGATGTCACAGATACGCAGTATTTT
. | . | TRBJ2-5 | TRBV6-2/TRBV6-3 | CASSTPAREDQETQYF | TGTGCCAGCAGTACTCCGGCGAGGGAGGACCAAGAGACCCAGTACTTC
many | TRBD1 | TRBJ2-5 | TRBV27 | CASSPGQGGVQYF | TGTGCCAGCAGTCCCGGACAGGGAGGTGTACAGTACTTC
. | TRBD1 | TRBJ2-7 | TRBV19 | CASSPRTGLSYEQYF | TGTGCCAGTAGTCCACGGACAGGGTTATCCTACGAGCAGTACTTC